This T cell receptor (beta chain) stems from a study of cytomegalovirus exposure and HLA in healthy donors. The study, taken as a whole, reports: Highly shared variants forming one cluster were likely a sequencing artifact. Several V segments, TRBV6-2 and TRBV6-3 among them, could not be told apart and were dropped. Several of the most significant clusters appeared, in a later analysis, to be linked to common viral pathogens.

PCR was performed using 60 Vbeta and 13 Jbeta primers. Clones were sequenced by immunoSEQ multiplex PCR, and TCRdb holds only the in-frame ones, with some missing. The sample has 250,000 to 350,000 clones, 86% seen once. Regarding this clone: What it binds is unknown.

This CDR3 region has 15 residues. Trimming pared 0 bases from V and 8 bases from J, leaving 14 bases between. CDR1 and CDR2 from the germline V gene are SGDLS and YYNGEE. Among the donors, all were healthy bone marrow donors. The source is a man aged 40-55 years in good health and CMV-seropositive. The V call is TRBV9, the J call TRBJ1-4; possibly TRBD1 for D (6 bases). Sequenced sample: PBMCs. The CDR3 reads CASSVGGGGGEKLFF. CDR3 nucleotide sequence: TGTGCCAGCAGCGTAGGGGGTGGGGGCGGCGAAAAACTGTTTTTT.